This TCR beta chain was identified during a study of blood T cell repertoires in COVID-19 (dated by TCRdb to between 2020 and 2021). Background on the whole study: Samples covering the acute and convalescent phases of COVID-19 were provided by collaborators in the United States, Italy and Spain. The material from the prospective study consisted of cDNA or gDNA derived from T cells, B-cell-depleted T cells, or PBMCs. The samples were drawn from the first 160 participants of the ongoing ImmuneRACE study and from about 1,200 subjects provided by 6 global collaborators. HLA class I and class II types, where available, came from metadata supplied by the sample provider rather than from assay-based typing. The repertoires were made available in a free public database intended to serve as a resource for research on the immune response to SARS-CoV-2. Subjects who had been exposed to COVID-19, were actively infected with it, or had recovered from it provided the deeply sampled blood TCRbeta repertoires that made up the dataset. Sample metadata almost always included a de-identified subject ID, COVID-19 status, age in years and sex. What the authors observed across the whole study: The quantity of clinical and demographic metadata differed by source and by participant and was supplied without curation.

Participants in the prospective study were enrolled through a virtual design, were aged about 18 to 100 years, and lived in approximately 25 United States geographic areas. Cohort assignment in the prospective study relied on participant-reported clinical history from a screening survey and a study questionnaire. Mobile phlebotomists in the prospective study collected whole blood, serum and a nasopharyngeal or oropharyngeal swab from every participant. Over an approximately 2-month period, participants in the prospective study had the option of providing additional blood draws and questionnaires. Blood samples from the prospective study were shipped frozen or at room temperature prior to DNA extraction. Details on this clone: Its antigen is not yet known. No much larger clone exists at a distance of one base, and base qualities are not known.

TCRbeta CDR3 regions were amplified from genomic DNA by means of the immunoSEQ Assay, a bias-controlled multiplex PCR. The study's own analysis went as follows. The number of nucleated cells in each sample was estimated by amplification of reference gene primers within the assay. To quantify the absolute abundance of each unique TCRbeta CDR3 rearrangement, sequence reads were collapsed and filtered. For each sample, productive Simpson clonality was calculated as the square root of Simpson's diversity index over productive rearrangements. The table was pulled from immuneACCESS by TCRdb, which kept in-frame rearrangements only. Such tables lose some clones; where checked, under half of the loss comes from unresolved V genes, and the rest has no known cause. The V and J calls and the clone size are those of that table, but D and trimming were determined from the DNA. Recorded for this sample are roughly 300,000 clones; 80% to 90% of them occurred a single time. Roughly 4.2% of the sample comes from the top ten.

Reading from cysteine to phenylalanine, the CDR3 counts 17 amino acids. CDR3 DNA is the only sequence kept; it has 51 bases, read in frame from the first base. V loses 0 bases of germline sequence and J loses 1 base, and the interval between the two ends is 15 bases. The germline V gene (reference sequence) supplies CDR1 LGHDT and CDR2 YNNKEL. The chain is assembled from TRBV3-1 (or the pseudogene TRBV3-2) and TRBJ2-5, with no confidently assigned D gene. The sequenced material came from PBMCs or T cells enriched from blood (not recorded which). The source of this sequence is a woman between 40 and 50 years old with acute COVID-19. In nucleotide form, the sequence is TGTGCCAGCAGCCAAGATGGTCCGTTTGAGTTCCAAGAGACCCAGTACTTC. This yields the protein CASSQDGPFEFQETQYF.